This TCR beta chain was recorded in a study of Graves' ophthalmopathy and Graves' hyperthyroidism. The CDR3 loop spans 17 amino acids. In germline, CDR1 is MGHRA, CDR2 YSYEKL. V was pared by 5 bases and J by 7 bases, with 16 bases of the junction left unmatched. Transcripts of RNA were the source for amplifying TCR beta CDR3 regions. HTBI primers were employed in first-round RT-PCR, then a second-round multiplex PCR followed. One entry per CDR3 protein results from TCRdb running MiXCR on the multiplex PCR reads. The repertoire includes hundreds of thousands of distinct CDR3 sequences, around an eighth of them detected once, and about 10% sits in the top ten. This clonotype was seen a few times.

Sequencing was done on a sample of blood. The rearrangement joins TRBV4-1 to TRBJ1-5; TRBD1 matches 8 bases. This clonotype was sampled from a woman in her 30s with Graves' ophthalmopathy. The CDR3 region has the DNA TGCGCCAGCAGCTCCTTTCTAACAGGGGGTCAGATGCAGCCCCAGCATTTT. Translated, it gives CASSSFLTGGQMQPQHF.